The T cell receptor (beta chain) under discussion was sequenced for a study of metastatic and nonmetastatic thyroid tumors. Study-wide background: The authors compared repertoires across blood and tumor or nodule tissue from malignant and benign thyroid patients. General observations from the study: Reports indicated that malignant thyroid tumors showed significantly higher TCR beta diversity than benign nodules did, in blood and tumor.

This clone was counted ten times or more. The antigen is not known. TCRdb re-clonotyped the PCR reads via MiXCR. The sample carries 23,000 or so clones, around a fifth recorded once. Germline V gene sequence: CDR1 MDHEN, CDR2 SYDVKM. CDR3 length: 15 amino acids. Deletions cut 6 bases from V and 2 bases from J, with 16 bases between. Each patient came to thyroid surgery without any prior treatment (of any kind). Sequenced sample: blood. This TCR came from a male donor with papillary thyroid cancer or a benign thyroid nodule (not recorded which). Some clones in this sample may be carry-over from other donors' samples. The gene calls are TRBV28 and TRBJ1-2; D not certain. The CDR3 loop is CASRMTAGLNYGYTF. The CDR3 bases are TGTGCCAGCAGAATGACCGCGGGTCTGAACTATGGCTACACCTTC.